What follows are 24 T cell receptor beta chains derived from one specimen sequenced in a study of memory CD4+ T cells and cytomegalovirus serostatus. The sort gate was single viable CD3+CD4+CD8-CD45RO+ cells for memory CD4+ T cells. This table comes from immunoSEQ multiplex PCR, and its TCRdb copy is limited to in-frame clones, with some not included. The table includes approximately 44,000 clones, around 80% detected once. Material for sequencing was memory CD4+ T cells from blood. The receptors were gathered from an adult in good health and CMV-seronegative.

The CDR3 loop is CASSSPLGFSYNEQFF. The DNA for the CDR3 is TGTGCCAGCAGCTCCCCCCTAGGGTTTTCCTACAATGAGCAGTTCTTC. The chain employs TRBV7-2 and TRBJ2-1; D is ambiguous. The germline V and J ends were trimmed by 4 bases and 1 base, with 14 bases remaining between them. The CDR3 covers 16 residues. Germline V gene lookup returns CDR1 SGHTA and CDR2 FQGNSA. The full variable domain, its missing parts supplied by reference TRBV7-2 and TRBJ2-1, is GAGVSQSPSNKVTEKGKDVELRCDPISGHTALYWYRQSLGQGLEFLIYFQGNSAPDKSGLPSDRFSAERTGGSVSTLTIQRTQQEDSAVYLCASSSPLGFSYNEQFFGPGTRLTVL.

The V call is TRBV7-8, the J call TRBJ2-1, with TRBD2 matching over 12 bases. The length of the CDR3 is 19 residues. After removal of 5 bases from V and 7 bases from J, the junction contained 18 bases not matched to a gene. In germline, CDR1 is SGHVS, CDR2 FQNEAQ. CDR3 nucleotide sequence: TGTGCCAGCAGCGCGTTCAGACTAGCGGGAGTCACTAGGGGTAATGAGCAGTTCTTC. This encodes CASSAFRLAGVTRGNEQFF.

The rearrangement uses TRBV2 and TRBJ2-2; 7 nucleotides line up with TRBD1. Germline trimming cut 6 bases from V and 3 bases from J; bases unmatched to any gene: 4. The CDR3 extends over 14 amino acids. Germline assignment: CDR1 SNHLY and CDR2 FYNNEI. Here the CDR3 reads CASRRDRDTGELFF. CDR3 bases: TGTGCCAGCAGGAGGGACAGAGACACCGGGGAGCTGTTTTTT.

The chain joins TRBV7-2 to TRBJ1-1; weak D call: TRBD1 (5 bases). Trimming cost V 5 bases and J 6 bases, with 16 bases left between them. CDR1 SGHTA and CDR2 FQGNSA come from the germline V gene. The CDR3 sequence is 14 residues long. The CDR3 DNA sequence: TGTGCCAGCAGCACAGGCGGGAGACCCTCTGAAGCTTTCTTT. Amino acids: CASSTGGRPSEAFF. The full variable domain, rest sourced from reference TRBV7-2 and TRBJ1-1, is GAGVSQSPSNKVTEKGKDVELRCDPISGHTALYWYRQSLGQGLEFLIYFQGNSAPDKSGLPSDRFSAERTGGSVSTLTIQRTQQEDSAVYLCASSTGGRPSEAFFGQGTRLTVV.

The rearrangement links TRBV6-5 to TRBJ2-7; perhaps TRBD2 as D (6 bases). The germline V gene encodes CDR1 MNHEY and CDR2 SVGAGI. V was clipped by 0 bases and J by 6 bases, with 9 bases between them. The CDR3 loop spans 13 amino acids. In DNA, the CDR3 is TGTGCCAGCAGTTACTCGGGGGGACGCGAGCAGTACTTC. It specifies CASSYSGGREQYF.

The chain joins TRBV7-2 to TRBJ2-3; D might be TRBD1 or TRBD2, each matching 5 bases. CDR1 SGHTA and CDR2 FQGNSA come from the germline V gene. The V end was cut by 4 bases, the J end by 3 bases, with 17 bases between. CDR3 size: 16 residues. This CDR3 reads CASSSPGSLRTDTQYF. The CDR3 coding sequence is TGTGCCAGCAGCTCCCCAGGGAGTTTGAGAACAGATACGCAGTATTTT.

The chain's CDR3 is CASSLEARRSETQYF. Written as DNA, the CDR3 is TGTGCCAGCAGCTTAGAGGCCCGTCGGTCGGAGACCCAGTACTTC. The rearrangement uses TRBV11-2 and TRBJ2-5; D not certain. Germline CDR1 reads SGHAT; CDR2 reads FQNNGV. This CDR3 spans 15 amino acids. Trimming cost V 0 bases and J 5 bases, with 13 bases left between them.

The CDR3 nucleotides are TGTGCCAGCAATCGGCAGGGTTATAGCAATCAGCCCCAGCATTTT. Protein product: CASNRQGYSNQPQHF. The chain uses TRBV11-3 and TRBJ1-5; D is perhaps TRBD1 (5 bases). Between the trimmed V and J ends, which lost 7 bases and 0 bases, there was a span of 13 bases. CDR3 size: 15 residues. Per the germline V gene, CDR1 is SGHNT and CDR2 is YENEEA.

V and J are TRBV4-2 and TRBJ2-5; 9 positions agree with TRBD2. Trimming at V came to 2 bases and at J to 9 bases, leaving 10 bases not matched to a gene. This CDR3 spans 15 amino acids. The germline CDR1 and CDR2 sequences are LGHNA and YNFKEQ. The CDR3 loop reads CASSQPIAGAGSQYF. The CDR3 DNA follows: TGTGCCAGCAGCCAACCGATAGCGGGAGCTGGTTCCCAGTACTTC.

The chain joins TRBV6-1 to TRBJ2-2; 12 nucleotides match TRBD1. V shed 8 bases and J 6 bases; nucleotides not matched to a gene: 4. The CDR3 runs 14 residues. CDR1 is MNHNS, CDR2 SASEGT, per germline. The chain's CDR3 is CASHRDRGPGELFF. Here the CDR3 DNA reads TGTGCCAGCCACCGGGACAGGGGGCCCGGGGAGCTGTTTTTT.

V and J are TRBV15 and TRBJ2-3; no reliable D call. CDR1 and CDR2 from the germline V gene are LNHNV and YYDKDF (reference sequence). Trimming left V 4 bases short and J 0 bases short, with 11 bases between. The CDR3 spans 15 residues. The CDR3 DNA reads TGTGCCACCAGCATCGACACAGCTAGCACAGATACGCAGTATTTT. It translates to CATSIDTASTDTQYF.

The chain has TRBV27 and TRBJ1-2; a possible D gene is TRBD1 (5 bases). From germline, CDR1 is MNHEY and CDR2 SMNVEV (reference sequence). The V end was cut by 4 bases, the J end by 5 bases, with 29 bases between. This CDR3 is built from 19 residues. CDR3 DNA: TGTGCCAGCAGTTCCCTCATCCCGGGATTCCTTGGGGCCCCATATGGCTACACCTTC. Translated, it gives CASSSLIPGFLGAPYGYTF.

This chain joins TRBV28 and TRBJ2-3, with 11 bases identical to TRBD2. CDR1 and CDR2 from the germline V gene are MDHEN and SYDVKM. After removal of 3 bases from V and 8 bases from J, the junction contained 16 bases not matched to a gene. This CDR3 is built from 18 residues. In DNA, the CDR3 is TGTGCCAGCAGTTTTGTGTCCCGGCTAGCGGGAGGTAGTGGTACGCAGTATTTT. Translation gives CASSFVSRLAGGSGTQYF.

This clone was observed a handful of times. The chain is built from TRBV15 and TRBJ2-1; 10 nucleotides match TRBD2. Germline V gene data show CDR1 as LNHNV and CDR2 as YYDKDF (reference sequence). V dropped 1 base and J dropped 6; count of bases not matched to a gene: 3. The CDR3 length is 15 residues. The DNA of the CDR3 is TGTGCCACCAGCAGAGTCCTAGCGGGGGTCAATGAGCAGTTCTTC. Encoded protein: CATSRVLAGVNEQFF. The full variable domain, completed using reference TRBV15 and TRBJ2-1, is DAMVIQNPRYQVTQFGKPVTLSCSQTLNHNVMYWYQQKSSQAPKLLFHYYDKDFNNEADTPDNFQSRRPNTSFCFLDIRSPGLGDTAMYLCATSRVLAGVNEQFFGPGTRLTVL.

The V gene is TRBV29-1, the J gene TRBJ2-5, with TRBD2 as a possible D gene (7 bases). The CDR3 has 14 residues. V lost 4 bases, J lost 4 bases, and 16 bases lay in between. Per the germline V gene, CDR1 is SQVTM and CDR2 is ANQGSEA. The CDR3 region is CSVVGSGGGETQYF. CDR3 nucleotide sequence: TGCAGCGTTGTCGGATCGGGGGGCGGAGAGACCCAGTACTTC.

This clone has more than one count but fewer than ten. The chain carries TRBV11-2 and TRBJ1-1; 9 nucleotides agree with TRBD1. V gave up 5 bases and J gave up 4 bases; unmatched junction bases: 2. The germline V gene encodes CDR1 SGHAT and CDR2 FQNNGV. The CDR3 totals 13 residues. The CDR3 sequence is CASSPTGGTEAFF. The DNA of the CDR3 is TGTGCCAGCAGCCCGACAGGGGGCACTGAAGCTTTCTTT.

The chain links TRBV4-3 to TRBJ1-5, with D perhaps matching TRBD1 (6 bases). The length of the CDR3 is 16 residues. The germline CDR1 and CDR2 sequences are LGHNA and YSLEER. V dropped 0 bases and J dropped 9 bases, with 18 bases sitting between them. The CDR3, as DNA: TGCGCCAGCAGCCAAGAAGTGGGACAAGCAATCATGCCCCAGCATTTT. As protein: CASSQEVGQAIMPQHF.

This chain joins TRBV5-1 and TRBJ2-1; D is ambiguous. V was cut by 0 bases and J by 5 bases, with 6 bases left in between. Germline CDR1 SGHRS, CDR2 YFSETQ. The CDR3 extends over 13 amino acids. CDR3 bases: TGCGCCAGCAGCTTGGAGGTAAACAATGAGCAGTTCTTC. This codes for CASSLEVNNEQFF.

This clone was observed a handful of times. The gene calls are TRBV7-2 and TRBJ2-7; unclear D gene. In germline, CDR1 is SGHTA, CDR2 FQGNSA. CDR3 length equals 14 residues. The V end was cut by 3 bases, the J end by 1 base, with 10 bases between. The CDR3 sequence: CASSFRGGSYEQYF. In nucleotides, the CDR3 is TGTGCCAGCAGCTTTAGAGGCGGATCCTACGAGCAGTACTTC.

The rearrangement joins TRBV4-1 to TRBJ1-2; maybe TRBD1 (6 bases). Trimming shortened V by 0 bases and J by 5 bases, and 22 bases separated the two germline ends. Germline-derived CDR1 and CDR2 are MGHRA and YSYEKL. The CDR3 is 18 amino acids. The chain's CDR3 is CASSQDLFSRGPIYGYTF. The CDR3 DNA sequence: TGCGCCAGCAGCCAAGATCTTTTCTCCAGGGGCCCTATATATGGCTACACCTTC.

The chain uses TRBV18 and TRBJ2-2; D is unclear. Germline V gives CDR1 KGHSH, CDR2 LQKENI. This CDR3 is built from 16 residues. The germline V and J ends were trimmed by 3 bases and 0 bases, with 11 bases remaining between them. CDR3 loop: CASSPLPPTNTGELFF. DNA of the CDR3: TGTGCCAGCTCACCCTTGCCCCCGACGAACACCGGGGAGCTGTTTTTT.

This clone came up a few times. The chain recombines TRBV9 with TRBJ2-4; TRBD1 aligns across 9 bases. This CDR3 is built from 19 residues. The germline gives CDR1 SGDLS, CDR2 YYNGEE. V lost 3 bases and J lost 1; bases outside the gene matches: 14. The CDR3 spells CASSGGTGSSGNAKNIQYF. CDR3 coding DNA: TGTGCCAGCAGCGGCGGGACAGGGTCCTCGGGCAACGCCAAAAACATTCAGTACTTC.

By share of the sample, this clone is medium-sized (0.01 to 0.1%). V is TRBV4-2 and J is TRBJ2-7; D ambiguous. V was cut by 1 base and J by 0 bases, with 13 bases left in between. The CDR3 runs to 16 residues. CDR1 is LGHNA, CDR2 YNFKEQ, per germline. DNA for the CDR3: TGTGCCAGCAGCCAAGTATGGGCCTGGGACTCCTACGAGCAGTACTTC. This encodes CASSQVWAWDSYEQYF.

The chain is built from TRBV30 and TRBJ1-6; D is perhaps TRBD1 (5 bases). The V end lost 4 bases, the J end lost 7 bases, and 14 bases lay between the germline ends. This CDR3 spans 14 amino acids. CDR1 is GTSNPN, CDR2 SVGIG, per germline (reference sequence). The CDR3 DNA reads as TGTGCCTGGAACTTAGGGGCGGGAAATTCACCCCTCCACTTT. Translating gives CAWNLGAGNSPLHF.